These 27 T cell receptor beta chains were sequenced from one sample in a study of T cell responses to AZD1222 COVID-19 vaccine. The protocol was immunoSEQ multiplex PCR, while the TCRdb copy is restricted to in-frame clones and leaves out a portion. The repertoire holds around 79,000 clones, with around 88% as singletons. The material was peripheral blood, obtained on day 0 of AZD1222 vaccination. These receptors all stem from an adult in good health.

The V gene is TRBV4-1, the J gene TRBJ1-2; D uncertain. The germline CDR1 and CDR2 sequences are MGHRA and YSYEKL. CDR3 size: 15 residues. Deletions cut 0 bases from V and 1 base from J, with 9 bases between. DNA for the CDR3: TGCGCCAGCAGCCAAGATATAAGACTTAACTATGGCTACACCTTC. This sequence encodes CASSQDIRLNYGYTF.

V is TRBV2 and J is TRBJ2-3; perhaps TRBD1 as D (6 bases). Trimming shortened V by 7 bases and J by 1 base, and 9 bases separated the two germline ends. Germline V CDR1 and CDR2: SNHLY, FYNNEI. CDR3 length equals 13 residues. The CDR3, as DNA: TGTGCCAGCAACGGACAGCGCACAGATACGCAGTATTTT. The encoded protein is CASNGQRTDTQYF.

In this sample, this clone turned up a few times. This rearrangement joins TRBV28 to TRBJ2-7; possibly TRBD2 for D (5 bases). Germline V gene data show CDR1 as MDHEN and CDR2 as SYDVKM. This CDR3 is 13 amino acids long. V was trimmed by 2 bases and J by 3 bases, leaving 8 bases between them. CDR3 sequence: CASSLGRHYEQYF. The CDR3 region has the DNA TGTGCCAGCAGTTTAGGGAGACACTACGAGCAGTACTTC.

In the case of this clone: Mismatch with germline at one junction end may stem from a read error. The J gene is TRBJ1-1, the V gene TRBV2; TRBD1 is a possible D gene (5 bases). CDR1 is SNHLY and CDR2 is FYNNEI in the germline V gene. The CDR3 loop spans 15 amino acids. The CDR3 bases are TGTGCCAGCAGCCGAAGCGAGGTGGTGTTCAGGGAAGTTTTCTTT. Amino acid sequence: CASSRSEVVFREVFF.

The chain combines TRBV10-3 with TRBJ2-5; D possibly matches TRBD1 or TRBD2 (7 bases each). The CDR3 extends over 13 amino acids. Trimming took off 9 bases at V and 1 base at J, with 12 bases between the two ends. The germline V gene has CDR1 ENHRY and CDR2 SYGVKD. CDR3 nucleotide sequence: TGTGCCATAGCGGGACAGCCCCAAGAGACCCAGTACTTC. It encodes CAIAGQPQETQYF.

The chain employs TRBV10-3 and TRBJ2-1, with 7 positions matching TRBD1. Germline CDR1 ENHRY, CDR2 SYGVKD. The CDR3 totals 14 residues. Losses at the gene ends were 4 bases for V and 5 bases for J; bases not matched to a gene: 5. The CDR3 sequence is CAISATTGNNEQFF. The CDR3 DNA reads as TGTGCCATCAGTGCTACGACAGGGAACAATGAGCAGTTCTTC.

This rearrangement joins TRBV2 to TRBJ2-1; D is unresolved. Germline lookup yields CDR1 SNHLY and CDR2 FYNNEI. The CDR3 has 13 residues. The V gene lost 4 bases and the J gene lost 8 bases, with 12 bases spanning the gap. The CDR3 DNA reads TGTGCCAGCAGTGTACGGCTAGTCGATGAGCAGTTCTTC. It yields the protein CASSVRLVDEQFF.

The J gene is TRBJ2-3, the V gene TRBV7-2; the D gene is possibly TRBD2 (7 bases). Germline V gives CDR1 SGHTA, CDR2 FQGNSA. V lost 2 bases to trimming and J lost 0 bases, with 15 bases between them. The CDR3 extends over 17 amino acids. CDR3 amino acids: CASSLLGGGGSTDTQYF. The CDR3 DNA follows: TGTGCCAGCAGCTTATTGGGAGGGGGGGGTAGCACAGATACGCAGTATTTT.

The CDR3 spells CASRRRETSGEETQYF. The CDR3 bases are TGTGCCAGCAGGAGGAGGGAAACTAGCGGGGAAGAGACCCAGTACTTC. This chain uses TRBV2 with TRBJ2-5; 10 bases fit TRBD2. V was clipped by 6 bases and J by 3 bases; unmatched bases: 10. The CDR3 is 16 residues long. Germline CDR1 SNHLY, CDR2 FYNNEI.

This chain joins TRBV6-1 and TRBJ2-3; D is uncertain. The CDR3 loop spans 13 amino acids. V was cut by 1 base and J by 4 bases, with 6 bases left in between. Germline CDR1 MNHNS, CDR2 SASEGT. For the CDR3, the DNA is TGTGCCAGCAGTGAAGAACTCCCAGATACGCAGTATTTT. Translating it yields CASSEELPDTQYF.

The chain links TRBV2 to TRBJ1-1; D unresolved. The CDR3 runs to 14 residues. CDR1 is SNHLY and CDR2 is FYNNEI in the germline V gene. Between the trimmed V and J ends, which lost 7 bases and 0 bases, there was a span of 12 bases. This chain's CDR3 is CASKPSGMNTEAFF. DNA for the CDR3: TGTGCCAGCAAACCCTCCGGGATGAACACTGAAGCTTTCTTT. Filled out from reference TRBV2 and TRBJ1-1, the complete variable domain reads EPEVTQTPSHQVTQMGQEVILRCVPISNHLYFYWYRQILGQKVEFLVSFYNNEISEKSEIFDDQFSVERPDGSNFTLKIRSTKLEDSAMYFCASKPSGMNTEAFFGQGTRLTVV.

The gene calls are TRBV18 and TRBJ2-3; 11 bases are a match to TRBD2. From germline, CDR1 is KGHSH and CDR2 LQKENI. CDR3 length equals 16 residues. Trimming cost V 3 bases and J 2 bases; bases outside gene matches: 4. In DNA, the CDR3 is TGTGCCAGCTCACCGCGACTAGCGGGGATCACAGATACGCAGTATTTT. This encodes CASSPRLAGITDTQYF. Using reference TRBV18 and TRBJ2-3 for the parts outside the CDR3, the full variable domain is NAGVMQNPRHLVRRRGQEARLRCSPMKGHSHVYWYRQLPEEGLKFMVYLQKENIIDESGMPKERFSAEFPKEGPSILRIQQVVRGDSAAYFCASSPRLAGITDTQYFGPGTRLTVL.

This rearrangement joins TRBV13 to TRBJ1-2, with TRBD1 matching over 9 bases. CDR3 length: 16 amino acids. V lost 6 bases, J lost 4 bases, and 12 bases stayed unmatched. Germline values: CDR1 PRHDT, CDR2 FYEKMQ (reference sequence). This CDR3 is CASRGDRQGDVYGYTF. CDR3 DNA: TGTGCCAGCAGGGGAGACCGACAGGGGGACGTCTATGGCTACACCTTC.

The chain uses TRBV14 and TRBJ2-7; either TRBD1 or TRBD2 may supply D (5 bases each). V was clipped by 3 bases and J by 5 bases, with 11 bases between them. The CDR3 is made up of 13 amino acids. Per the germline V gene, CDR1 is SGHDN and CDR2 is FVKESK. As DNA, the CDR3 is TGTGCCAGCAGCCAGATCGTGGGACACGAGCAGTACTTC. Its protein product is CASSQIVGHEQYF.

The rearrangement links TRBV9 to TRBJ2-1; 11 positions match TRBD2. After removal of 0 bases from V and 6 bases from J, the junction contained 11 bases not matched to a gene. This CDR3 spans 18 amino acids. Germline V gives CDR1 SGDLS, CDR2 YYNGEE. The CDR3 bases are TGTGCCAGCAGCGTAGCCCCCCTCCTTAGCGGGAGGGTCAATGAGCAGTTCTTC. Translated: CASSVAPLLSGRVNEQFF.

CDR3 bases: TGTGCCAGCAGCGCCTTACCGGGACAGGCCAATGAAAAACTGTTTTTT. It translates to CASSALPGQANEKLFF. The genes are TRBV9 and TRBJ1-4; 8 nucleotides align to TRBD1. The ends lost 3 bases at V and 5 bases at J; junction bases unmatched: 9. The CDR3 sequence is 16 residues long. Germline V lookup: CDR1 SGDLS, CDR2 YYNGEE.

The J gene is TRBJ1-6, the V gene TRBV6-2 or TRBV6-3; D is undetermined. V shed 3 bases and J shed 2 bases, with 11 bases lying between them. Germline values: CDR1 MNHEY, CDR2 SVGEGT. The CDR3 extends over 16 amino acids. CDR3 DNA sequence: TGTGCCAGCAGTTATATCCGGAGCACCTATAATTCACCCCTCCACTTT. This encodes CASSYIRSTYNSPLHF.

This chain links TRBV6-2 or TRBV6-3 with TRBJ2-7; possible D gene TRBD1, 6 bases. CDR1 and CDR2 from the germline V gene are MNHEY and SVGEGT. V lost 6 bases and J lost 0, with 12 bases in between. The CDR3 has 14 residues. The CDR3 bases are TGTGCCAGCAGCCGCCGGGACAACTCCTACGAGCAGTACTTC. Its protein is CASSRRDNSYEQYF.

The chain has TRBV9 and TRBJ2-1; 8 bases are shared with TRBD1. The CDR3 has 14 residues. Trimming cost V 3 bases and J 8 bases; bases outside gene matches: 7. CDR1 and CDR2 from the germline V gene are SGDLS and YYNGEE. DNA for the CDR3: TGTGCCAGCAGCGACGACAGGGGTCGGGATGAGCAGTTCTTC. As protein: CASSDDRGRDEQFF.

The chain joins TRBV11-2 to TRBJ2-5; 11 nucleotides match TRBD1. With V trimmed by 5 bases and J by 4 bases, 3 bases remained unmatched. This CDR3 is built from 14 residues. The germline CDR1 and CDR2 sequences are SGHAT and FQNNGV. In nucleotides, the CDR3 is TGTGCCAGCAGCCGGACAGGGGGCTTAGAGACCCAGTACTTC. Translated, it gives CASSRTGGLETQYF.

The rearrangement links TRBV5-1 to TRBJ1-5; 11 bases are a match to TRBD1. CDR3 size: 14 residues. Germline V lookup: CDR1 SGHRS, CDR2 YFSETQ. Trimming cost V 3 bases and J 5 bases; bases outside gene matches: 1. Here the CDR3 DNA reads TGCGCCAGCAGCTGGACAGGGGGCGATCAGCCCCAGCATTTT. Its translation is CASSWTGGDQPQHF.

This clone was recorded once. CDR3 DNA: TGTGCCAGCAGTTCCTGGGAGGACAGGTTATTCTCTGGAAACACCATATATTTT. Its translation: CASSSWEDRLFSGNTIYF. This chain joins TRBV28 and TRBJ1-3, with 7 bases aligning to TRBD1. The CDR3 runs to 18 residues. Trimming at V came to 4 bases and at J to 0 bases, leaving 12 bases not matched to a gene. Germline CDR1 reads MDHEN; CDR2 reads SYDVKM.

CDR3 bases: TGTGCCAGCAGGGGGACAGGTCCCTTTCTTCGAGGAGATACGCAGTATTTT. Residues: CASRGTGPFLRGDTQYF. The rearrangement joins TRBV11-2 to TRBJ2-3; 8 positions match TRBD1. This CDR3 comprises 17 residues. From germline, CDR1 is SGHAT and CDR2 FQNNGV. Trimming at V came to 6 bases and at J to 5 bases, leaving 16 bases not matched to a gene.

This clone was seen more than once but under ten times. Other nucleotide sequences in the sample specify the same CDR3. V gene TRBV11-2 combines with J gene TRBJ2-2; perhaps TRBD1 as D (6 bases). The CDR3 totals 15 residues. The germline V gene encodes CDR1 SGHAT and CDR2 FQNNGV. V lost 3 bases to trimming and J lost 0 bases, with 8 bases between them. The CDR3 region is CASSFGGANTGELFF. The CDR3 nucleotides are TGTGCCAGCAGCTTTGGGGGCGCGAACACCGGGGAGCTGTTTTTT.

This clone was counted only a few times. The CDR3 loop reads CASSIEAGVHSYNEQFF. The CDR3, as DNA: TGTGCCAGTAGTATAGAAGCAGGGGTCCACTCCTACAATGAGCAGTTCTTC. The chain is built from TRBV19 and TRBJ2-1, with D perhaps matching TRBD1 (6 bases). CDR3 size: 17 residues. The V and J ends lost 0 bases and 0 bases respectively, with 12 bases between them. Per germline, CDR1 LNHDA and CDR2 SQIVND (reference sequence). Full variable domain (remainder filled in from reference TRBV19 and TRBJ2-1): DGGITQSPKYLFRKEGQNVTLSCEQNLNHDAMYWYRQDPGQGLRLIYYSQIVNDFQKGDIAEGYSVSREKKESFPLTVTSAQKNPTAFYLCASSIEAGVHSYNEQFFGPGTRLTVL.

This chain uses TRBV6-5 with TRBJ1-2, with D hard to call. This CDR3 region has 15 residues. CDR1 is MNHEY, CDR2 SVGAGI, per germline. The ends were cut back, 5 bases at V and 2 bases at J, with 15 bases in the middle. The CDR3 reads CASSPQDYGNYGYTF. Here the CDR3 DNA reads TGTGCCAGCAGTCCCCAGGACTACGGAAACTATGGCTACACCTTC.

The genes are TRBV29-1 and TRBJ2-7; 11 nucleotides match TRBD1. Germline lookup yields CDR1 SQVTM and CDR2 ANQGSEA. V gave up 0 bases and J gave up 1 base; unmatched junction bases: 2. CDR3 length: 15 residues. CDR3 sequence: CSVEDRDRGSYEQYF. In DNA form, the CDR3 reads TGCAGCGTTGAAGACAGGGACAGGGGGTCCTACGAGCAGTACTTC.